A single sample gave rise to the 17 T cell receptor beta chains below, sequenced in a study of cytomegalovirus exposure and HLA in healthy donors. In the PCR, 60 Vbeta and 13 Jbeta primers were used. Method: immunoSEQ multiplex PCR; TCRdb's copy keeps in-frame clones and lacks some. The sample shows 99,000 or so clones, roughly 73% of them seen only once. Specimen: PBMCs. The receptors were sampled from a woman between 40 and 55 years old in good health and CMV-seropositive.

This chain joins TRBV7-9 and TRBJ2-5; D may be TRBD1 (5 bases). V was pared by 1 base and J by 5 bases, with 14 bases between. Germline CDR1 is SEHNR and CDR2 is FQNEAQ (reference sequence). The CDR3 is made up of 15 amino acids. The chain's CDR3 is CASSLGQTKGETQYF. CDR3 DNA sequence: TGTGCCAGCAGCTTAGGACAGACCAAAGGGGAGACCCAGTACTTC.

The chain joins TRBV28 to TRBJ1-1; 7 bases map to TRBD1. Trimming cost V 8 bases and J 0 bases; bases outside gene matches: 6. This CDR3 comprises 14 residues. Germline-derived CDR1 and CDR2 are MDHEN and SYDVKM. Written as DNA, the CDR3 is TGTGCCAGCGAGGGGGCGGGGATGAACACTGAAGCTTTCTTT. This codes for CASEGAGMNTEAFF.

CDR3 region: CASTQRSSNGIQYF. The CDR3 nucleotides read TGTGCCAGCACCCAGCGTTCTTCCAATGGCATTCAGTACTTC. This chain joins TRBV11-1 and TRBJ2-4, with D unresolved. Trimming removed 7 bases from V and 9 bases from J, with 19 bases in between. This CDR3 region has 14 residues. From germline, CDR1 is SGHAT and CDR2 FQDESV (reference sequence).

The genes are TRBV5-1 and TRBJ1-6; TRBD1 matches 9 bases. The CDR3 runs to 17 residues. Germline trimming cut 1 base from V and 7 bases from J; bases unmatched to any gene: 9. The V gene's germline CDR1 is SGHRS and CDR2 YFSETQ. The CDR3: CASSLRDGTGRNSPLHF. Written as DNA, the CDR3 is TGCGCCAGCAGCTTGCGGGATGGGACAGGGAGGAATTCACCCCTCCACTTT.

Only a few counts were recorded for this clone. The junction shows a germline mismatch at one end, possibly a read error. Here the CDR3 reads CSSSPGNSPLHF. CDR3 sequence (DNA): TGTTCCAGCAGCCCAGGGAATTCACCCCTCCACTTT. V and J are TRBV7-9 and TRBJ1-6; TRBD1 is a possible D gene (5 bases). The germline CDR1 and CDR2 sequences are SEHNR and FQNEAQ (reference sequence). This CDR3 is built from 12 residues. Full variable domain (missing parts from reference TRBV7-9 and TRBJ1-6): DTGVSQNPRHKITKRGQNVTFRCDPISEHNRLYWYRQTLGQGPEFLTYFQNEAQLEKSRLLSDRFSAERPKGSFSTLEIQRTEQGDSAMYLCSSSPGNSPLHFGNGTRLTVT.

V is TRBV11-1 and J is TRBJ1-1; 8 positions agree with TRBD1. CDR3 length: 16 amino acids. Losses at the gene ends were 4 bases for V and 1 base for J; bases not matched to a gene: 8. Germline CDR1 SGHAT, CDR2 FQDESV (reference sequence). CDR3 residues: CASSSASGQGNTEAFF. As DNA, the CDR3 is TGTGCCAGCAGCTCCGCGAGTGGACAGGGGAACACTGAAGCTTTCTTT.

The chain has TRBV5-4 and TRBJ2-1; the match to TRBD2 covers 7 bases. CDR3 length equals 15 residues. The ends lost 5 bases at V and 4 bases at J; junction bases unmatched: 9. Germline V gene data show CDR1 as SGHNT and CDR2 as YYREEE (reference sequence). DNA for the CDR3: TGTGCCAGCAGGTTGTTCGGCGGGAGATACAATGAGCAGTTCTTC. This translates into CASRLFGGRYNEQFF.

This sequence joins TRBV7-9 and TRBJ1-4; TRBD1 is a possible D gene (6 bases). CDR3 length: 14 amino acids. Between the trimmed V and J ends, which lost 3 bases and 7 bases, there was a span of 12 bases. The germline gives CDR1 SEHNR, CDR2 FQNEAQ (reference sequence). The CDR3 here is CASSLQGLGEKLFF. CDR3 nucleotide sequence: TGTGCCAGCAGCTTGCAGGGGCTCGGTGAAAAACTGTTTTTT.

The rearrangement joins TRBV28 to TRBJ1-4, with D maybe TRBD1 (6 bases). The CDR3 loop spans 16 amino acids. V lost 4 bases to trimming and J lost 0 bases, with 12 bases between them. Germline lookup yields CDR1 MDHEN and CDR2 SYDVKM. CDR3 protein: CASSWGHLSTNEKLFF. The CDR3 coding sequence is TGTGCCAGCAGTTGGGGACACCTATCAACTAATGAAAAACTGTTTTTT.

The rearrangement joins TRBV5-1 to TRBJ2-5; TRBD2 matches 13 bases. Trimming took 4 bases from V and 4 from J; bases not matched to a gene: 7. Germline values: CDR1 SGHRS, CDR2 YFSETQ. There are 16 residues in the CDR3. The CDR3 loop reads CASSRTSGRSGETQYF. CDR3 nucleotide sequence: TGCGCCAGCAGCCGGACTAGCGGGAGATCTGGAGAGACCCAGTACTTC. The whole variable domain, remainder taken from reference TRBV5-1 and TRBJ2-5, is KAGVTQTPRYLIKTRGQQVTLSCSPISGHRSVSWYQQTPGQGLQFLFEYFSETQRNKGNFPGRFSGRQFSNSRSEMNVSTLELGDSALYLCASSRTSGRSGETQYFGPGTRLLVL.

V and J are TRBV5-6 and TRBJ2-3; the D is unclear. This CDR3 is 13 amino acids long. Germline V lookup: CDR1 SGHDT, CDR2 YYEEEE. V was trimmed by 1 base and J by 1 base, leaving 4 bases between them. This CDR3 reads CASSLRGTDTQYF. Here the CDR3 DNA reads TGTGCCAGCAGCTTGAGAGGCACAGATACGCAGTATTTT.

The chain carries TRBV11-3 and TRBJ2-7, with no clear D. With 5 bases removed from V and 3 bases from J, the gap between germline ends came to 8 bases. The CDR3 consists of 12 residues. The germline CDR1 and CDR2 sequences are SGHNT and YENEEA. The CDR3 protein is CASSRVVYEQYF. CDR3 sequence (DNA): TGTGCCAGCAGCCGCGTGGTCTACGAGCAGTACTTC.

The chain links TRBV7-9 to TRBJ1-2; unclear D gene. CDR1 is SEHNR and CDR2 is FQNEAQ in the germline V gene (reference sequence). This CDR3 is 14 amino acids long. The germline V and J ends were trimmed by 5 bases and 4 bases, with 14 bases remaining between them. The CDR3 DNA reads TGTGCCAGCAGCCGATTGCTAGATTCCTATGGCTACACCTTC. It encodes CASSRLLDSYGYTF.

With regard to this clone: The junction and the germline gene differ at one end; a read error may be behind it. The chain is built from TRBV6-1 and TRBJ1-2, with 7 bases that match TRBD1. This CDR3 contains 14 residues. Per the germline V gene, CDR1 is MNHNS and CDR2 is SASEGT. As DNA, the CDR3 is TGTGCCAGCAGTCAAGCCGGGACAGTCTATGGCTACACCTTC. Translated: CASSQAGTVYGYTF.

CDR3 sequence reads: CSVVLSGWQGYTF. In nucleotides, the CDR3 is TGCAGCGTTGTTCTTTCAGGGTGGCAGGGCTACACCTTC. This chain connects TRBV29-1 to TRBJ1-2; TRBD1 might be the D (5 bases). CDR3 length: 13 residues. Germline V gene sequence: CDR1 SQVTM, CDR2 ANQGSEA. V lost 4 bases to trimming and J lost 8 bases, with 17 bases between them. The whole variable domain, remainder taken from reference TRBV29-1 and TRBJ1-2, is SAVISQKPSRDICQRGTSLTIQCQVDSQVTMMFWYRQQPGQSLTLIATANQGSEATYESGFVIDKFPISRPNLTFSTLTVSNMSPEDSSIYLCSVVLSGWQGYTFGSGTRLTVV.

The CDR3 DNA is TGTGCCAGCAGTTACAGCGACAGGGACCGAGGGACCCAGTACTTC. It yields the protein CASSYSDRDRGTQYF. The chain carries TRBV6-5 and TRBJ2-5; TRBD1 matches 7 bases. Germline trimming cut 2 bases from V and 7 bases from J; bases unmatched to any gene: 10. CDR1 and CDR2 from the germline V gene are MNHEY and SVGAGI. The CDR3 runs to 15 residues.

This chain links TRBV4-1 with TRBJ1-5; 10 bases are a match to TRBD1. In germline, CDR1 is MGHRA, CDR2 YSYEKL. Trimming took 5 bases from V and 6 from J; bases not matched to a gene: 7. The CDR3 totals 15 residues. The CDR3 DNA reads TGCGCCAGCAGCTCGGGACAGGGGAGTAGTCAGCCCCAGCATTTT. It codes for CASSSGQGSSQPQHF.